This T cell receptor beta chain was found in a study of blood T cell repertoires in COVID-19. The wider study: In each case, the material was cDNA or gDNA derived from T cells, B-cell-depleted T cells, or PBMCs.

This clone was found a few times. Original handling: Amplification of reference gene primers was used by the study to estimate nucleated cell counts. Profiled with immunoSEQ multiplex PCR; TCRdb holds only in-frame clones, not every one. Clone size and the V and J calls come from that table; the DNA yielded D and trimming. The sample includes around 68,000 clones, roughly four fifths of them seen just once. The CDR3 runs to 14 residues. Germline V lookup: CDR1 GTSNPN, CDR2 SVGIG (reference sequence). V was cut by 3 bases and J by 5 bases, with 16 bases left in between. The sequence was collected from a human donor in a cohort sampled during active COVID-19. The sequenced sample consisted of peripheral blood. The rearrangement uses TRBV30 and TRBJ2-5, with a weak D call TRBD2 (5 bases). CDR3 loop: CAWSPMSSGETQYF. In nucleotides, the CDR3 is TGTGCCTGGAGCCCCATGAGTTCGGGGGAGACCCAGTACTTC.